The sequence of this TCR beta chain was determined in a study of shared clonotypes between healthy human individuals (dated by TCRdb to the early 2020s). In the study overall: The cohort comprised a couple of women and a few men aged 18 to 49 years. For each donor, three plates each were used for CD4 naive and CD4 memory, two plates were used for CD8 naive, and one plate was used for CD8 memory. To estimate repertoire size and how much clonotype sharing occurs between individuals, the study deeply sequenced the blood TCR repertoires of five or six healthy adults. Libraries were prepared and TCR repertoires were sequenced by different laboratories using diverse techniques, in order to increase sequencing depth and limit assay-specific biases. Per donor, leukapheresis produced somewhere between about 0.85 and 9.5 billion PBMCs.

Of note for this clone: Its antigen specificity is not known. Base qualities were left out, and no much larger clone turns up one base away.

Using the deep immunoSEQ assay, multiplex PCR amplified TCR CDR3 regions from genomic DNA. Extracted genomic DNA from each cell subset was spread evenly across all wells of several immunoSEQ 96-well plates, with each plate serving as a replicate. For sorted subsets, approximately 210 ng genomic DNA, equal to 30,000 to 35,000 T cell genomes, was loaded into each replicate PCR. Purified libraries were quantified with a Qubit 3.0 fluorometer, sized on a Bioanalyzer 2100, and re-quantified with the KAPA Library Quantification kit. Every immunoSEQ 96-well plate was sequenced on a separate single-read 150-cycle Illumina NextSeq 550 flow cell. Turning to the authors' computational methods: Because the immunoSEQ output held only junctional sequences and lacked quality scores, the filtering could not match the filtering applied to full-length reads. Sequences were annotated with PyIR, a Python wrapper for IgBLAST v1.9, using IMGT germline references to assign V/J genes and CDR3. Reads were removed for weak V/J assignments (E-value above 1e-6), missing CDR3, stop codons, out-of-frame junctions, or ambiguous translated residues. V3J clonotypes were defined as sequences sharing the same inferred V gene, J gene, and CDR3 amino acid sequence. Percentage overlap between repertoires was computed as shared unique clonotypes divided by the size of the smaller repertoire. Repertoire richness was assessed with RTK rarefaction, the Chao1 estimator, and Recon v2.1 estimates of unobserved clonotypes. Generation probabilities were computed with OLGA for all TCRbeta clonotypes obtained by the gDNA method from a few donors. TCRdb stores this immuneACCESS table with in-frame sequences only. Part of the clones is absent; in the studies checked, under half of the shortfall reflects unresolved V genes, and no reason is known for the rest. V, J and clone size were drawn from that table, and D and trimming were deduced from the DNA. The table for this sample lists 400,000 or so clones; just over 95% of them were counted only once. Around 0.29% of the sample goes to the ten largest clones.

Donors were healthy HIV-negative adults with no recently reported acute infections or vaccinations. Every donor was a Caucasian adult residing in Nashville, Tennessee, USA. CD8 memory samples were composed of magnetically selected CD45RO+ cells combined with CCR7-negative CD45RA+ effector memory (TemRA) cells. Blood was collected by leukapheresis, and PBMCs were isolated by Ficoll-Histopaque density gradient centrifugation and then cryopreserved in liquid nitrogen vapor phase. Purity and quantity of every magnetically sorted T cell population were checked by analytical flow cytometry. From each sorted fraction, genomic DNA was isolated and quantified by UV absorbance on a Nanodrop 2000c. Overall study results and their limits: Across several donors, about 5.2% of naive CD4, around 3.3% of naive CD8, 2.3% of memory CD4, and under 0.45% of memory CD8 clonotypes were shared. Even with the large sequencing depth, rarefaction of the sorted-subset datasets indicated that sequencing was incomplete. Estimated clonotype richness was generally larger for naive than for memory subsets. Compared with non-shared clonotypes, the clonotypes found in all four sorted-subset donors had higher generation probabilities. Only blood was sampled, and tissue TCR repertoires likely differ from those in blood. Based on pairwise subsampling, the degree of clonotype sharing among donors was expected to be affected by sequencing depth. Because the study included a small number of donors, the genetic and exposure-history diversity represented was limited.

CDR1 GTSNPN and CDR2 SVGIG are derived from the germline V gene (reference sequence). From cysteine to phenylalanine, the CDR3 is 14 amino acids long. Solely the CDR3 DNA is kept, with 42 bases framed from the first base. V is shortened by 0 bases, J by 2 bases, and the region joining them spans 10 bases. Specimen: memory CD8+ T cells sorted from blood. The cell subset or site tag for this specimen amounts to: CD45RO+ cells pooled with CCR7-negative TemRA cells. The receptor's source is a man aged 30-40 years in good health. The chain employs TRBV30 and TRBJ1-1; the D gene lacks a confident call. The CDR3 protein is CAWSVLPTNTEAFF. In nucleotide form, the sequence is TGTGCCTGGAGTGTACTGCCTACCAACACTGAAGCTTTCTTT.